This note documents a single T cell receptor (beta chain) sequence. The antigen is undetermined. This specimen belongs to a study of cytomegalovirus exposure and HLA in healthy donors. Study results and caveats: In an earlier analysis, about 87% or about 30%: the productive usage of most TCR beta V segments. Reports indicate that TCR beta sequences accurately predicted the HLA-A and HLA-B alleles of most subjects. In a later analysis, DRB1 alleles had the most associated TCRs; HLA-C alleles the fewest.

Each donor was nominally healthy when sampled (though unrecorded immune exposures were likely). Germline CDR1 is SGHTA and CDR2 is FQGNSA. V lost 1 base, J lost 6 bases, and 13 bases lay in between. The CDR3 totals 14 residues. Amplification used 60 Vbeta primers and 13 Jbeta primers. Profiling relied on immunoSEQ multiplex PCR, and the TCRdb table lists in-frame clones only, not all of them. Its table records roughly 55,000 clones. This sequence was found in a man aged 45-65 years in good health and CMV-seropositive. The specimen was PBMCs. This sequence joins TRBV7-2 and TRBJ2-7; no clear D gene. CDR3 nucleotides: TGTGCCAGCAGCTTAGGAACCGGGTTTGGCGAGCAGTACTTC. Translated: CASSLGTGFGEQYF.